This entry describes one TCR beta chain. Antigen unknown. TCRdb re-called the 5' RACE reads with MiXCR, one entry per CDR3 protein. The sample carries over 45,000 distinct CDR3 sequences, 9.3% recorded once. The data are from a study of T-cell memory formation after mild COVID-19. Study details: Most TCR clusters belonged to a single donor. Overall study results and limits: Researchers could not confirm that second-wave clones peaking on day 37 targeted SARS-CoV-2.

The sequencing sample was made of PBMCs or a T cell subset sorted from them (not recorded which). The TCR sequence derives from an adult woman who had mild COVID-19 (a few samples of this study predate the infection). Cell type and time point are not known.

CDR3 residues: CASRAGQAGGYTF. The CDR3 DNA sequence: TGTGCCAGCCGAGCAGGGCAGGCGGGTGGCTACACCTTC. This chain links TRBV7-6 with TRBJ1-2, with D perhaps TRBD1 (5 bases). V lost 8 bases and J lost 7, with 17 bases in between. The CDR3 length is 13 residues. CDR1 is SGHVS and CDR2 is FNYEAQ in the germline V gene.